This TCR beta chain was identified during a study of graft-versus-host responses after intestinal transplantation. Study-level background: Recipients across the board were started on anti-thymocyte globulin induction, then kept on tacrolimus and steroids for around three years. Study observations and caveats: GvH clone levels peaked in circulation, and this peak was associated with early post-transplant HvG declines.

This clone was recorded only once. What it binds is not known. Sequencing was performed with immunoSEQ multiplex PCR; in TCRdb, only in-frame clones are kept and a portion is missing. The sample records around 88,000 clones, under 85% being singletons. CDR1 and CDR2 (germline): LGHNT, FRNRAP. This CDR3 is 15 amino acids long. Trimming took 2 bases from V and 8 from J; bases not matched to a gene: 9. Sample: unstimulated CD8+ T cells sorted from spleen or lymph node cells, taken before intestinal transplant. The rearrangement uses TRBV12-5 and TRBJ2-1; 7 nucleotides line up with TRBD2. The clonotype was recovered from a human donor who received an intestinal transplant. The CDR3 is CASGLYAGGWDEQFF. In nucleotides, the CDR3 is TGTGCTAGTGGTTTGTATGCCGGGGGGTGGGATGAGCAGTTCTTC.